This T cell receptor (beta chain) was sequenced during a study of shared clonotypes between healthy human individuals (dated by TCRdb to the early 2020s). For the study in its entirety: A few men and two women, aged 18 to 49 years, made up the cohort. To increase sequencing depth and limit assay-specific biases, TCR repertoire library preparation and sequencing were carried out by different laboratories using diverse techniques. For each donor, three plates each were used for CD4 naive and CD4 memory, two plates were used for CD8 naive, and one plate was used for CD8 memory. Between about 0.85 and 9.5 billion PBMCs per donor were obtained by leukapheresis. Blood TCR repertoires of five healthy adults were deeply sequenced to estimate repertoire size and the extent of clonotype sharing between individuals.

Points the paper makes about the study in general: Higher generation probabilities were observed for clonotypes shared by all four sorted-subset donors than for non-shared clonotypes. Estimated clonotype richness was generally larger for naive than for memory subsets. The small number of donors limited the genetic and exposure-history diversity represented. Sharing across four donors was observed for 4.5% to 6.5% of naive CD4, 3.5% of naive CD8, about 2.5% of memory CD4, and about 0.39% of memory CD8 clonotypes. Rarefaction of sorted-subset datasets indicated incomplete sequencing despite the large sequencing depth. Pairwise subsampling led to the expectation that sequencing depth would affect the degree of clonotype sharing among donors. Only blood was sampled, and tissue TCR repertoires likely differ from those in blood.

For the CD8 naive samples, CD45RO-negative cells were positively selected for CCR7, yielding a CD45RA+CCR7+ population from which TemRA cells were excluded. Healthy HIV-negative adults with no recently reported acute infections or vaccinations were included as donors. Every donor was a Caucasian adult residing in Nashville, Tennessee, USA. Blood was collected by leukapheresis, and PBMCs were isolated by Ficoll-Histopaque density gradient centrifugation and then cryopreserved in liquid nitrogen vapor phase. Analytical flow cytometry was used to check the purity and quantity of every magnetically sorted T cell population. Each sorted fraction had its genomic DNA isolated and then quantified by UV absorbance on a Nanodrop 2000c. As concerns this clone: Its antigen specificity is not known. Base qualities are not recorded, but no much larger clone differs from it by a single base.

Measured from the cysteine to the phenylalanine, the CDR3 is 17 residues long. Solely the CDR3 DNA is kept, with 51 bases framed from the first base. CDR1 and CDR2 were assigned from the germline V gene as SGHVS and FQNEAQ. Deletion took 2 bases off V and 0 bases off J, with a span of 14 bases between the germline ends. TCR CDR3 regions were amplified from genomic DNA by multiplex PCR using the deep immunoSEQ assay. Extracted genomic DNA from each cell subset was spread evenly across all wells of several immunoSEQ 96-well plates, with each plate serving as a replicate. For sorted subsets, around 200 ng genomic DNA, equal to 30,000 or so T cell genomes, was loaded into each replicate PCR. The purified libraries were quantified using a Qubit 3.0 fluorometer, sized with a Bioanalyzer 2100, and then quantified again using the KAPA Library Quantification kit. Every immunoSEQ 96-well plate was sequenced on a dedicated single-read 150-cycle Illumina NextSeq 550 flow cell. As for the original processing: Because only junctional sequences without quality scores were contained in the immunoSEQ output, filtering matching that applied to full-length reads could not be performed. Sequences were annotated with PyIR, a Python wrapper for IgBLAST v1.9, and V/J genes and CDR3 were assigned using IMGT germline references. Any read was removed if the V/J assignment was weak (E-value above 1e-6), the CDR3 was missing, or the read contained stop codons, out-of-frame junctions, or ambiguous translated residues. A V3J clonotype was defined by an identical inferred V gene, J gene, and CDR3 amino acid sequence. The percentage overlap between two repertoires was calculated by dividing the number of shared unique clonotypes by the size of the smaller repertoire. Richness of each repertoire was evaluated using RTK rarefaction, the Chao1 estimator, and Recon v2.1 estimates of unobserved clonotypes. Generation probabilities were computed with OLGA for all TCRbeta clonotypes obtained by the gDNA method from several donors. TCRdb re-hosts the immuneACCESS table, in-frame sequences only. Its copies lack some clones; in the studies checked, an unresolved V gene accounts for under half of them, and the cause for the rest is not known. V, J and clone size reflect that table, while D and trimming were determined from the DNA. In all, the sample holds about 2.1 million clones, and 93% of those were seen once. The leading ten clones occupy approximately 1.7% of the sample.

The sequence derives from a man aged 18 to 30 in good health. Some clones in this sample may be carry-over from other donors' samples. Here the chain combines TRBV7-8 and TRBJ2-1, with TRBD2 tentatively as D gene (6 bases match). The sequenced sample consisted of naive CD8+ T cells from PBMCs. What this sample's cell subset or site label stands for: CD45RA+CCR7+. The CDR3 sequence is CASSLLRAGGSYNEQFF. The DNA sequence follows: TGTGCCAGCAGCTTACTGAGAGCGGGTGGCTCCTACAATGAGCAGTTCTTC.